This passage covers 4 T cell receptor beta chains from one sample sequenced in a study of blood T cell repertoires in COVID-19. Sequencing used immunoSEQ multiplex PCR; TCRdb keeps in-frame clones, though not all of them. This sample has fewer than 250,000 clones, with about 88% found just once. The sample consisted of peripheral blood. These receptor sequences come from a woman in her 40s who had recovered from COVID-19.

V usage is TRBV5-1 and J usage is TRBJ1-5, with 7 bases lining up with TRBD1. V lost 1 base to trimming and J lost 6 bases; unmatched junction nucleotides: 7. Germline lookup yields CDR1 SGHRS and CDR2 YFSETQ. This CDR3 spans 15 amino acids. The CDR3 here is CASSLYGGGGQPQHF. DNA for the CDR3: TGCGCCAGCAGCTTGTATGGAGGGGGCGGTCAGCCCCAGCATTTT.

A note on this clone: Other DNA variants within this sample encode the same CDR3. J is TRBJ2-1 and V is TRBV9; 13 bases line up with TRBD2. CDR3 length: 15 amino acids. Germline V gene lookup returns CDR1 SGDLS and CDR2 YYNGEE. The V and J ends lost 2 bases and 4 bases, in that order; junction bases with no gene match: 0. In DNA form, the CDR3 reads TGTGCCAGCAGCGTGGGACTAGCGGGATACAATGAGCAGTTCTTC. This translates into CASSVGLAGYNEQFF.

The DNA of the CDR3 is TGCAGCGTTGACGGGGGGGAAAACATTCAGTACTTC. Translating it yields CSVDGGENIQYF. This rearrangement joins TRBV29-1 to TRBJ2-4; 8 nucleotides agree with TRBD2. CDR1 and CDR2 from the germline V gene are SQVTM and ANQGSEA. This CDR3 is built from 12 residues. Trimming at V came to 3 bases and at J to 5 bases, leaving 0 bases not matched to a gene.

V gene TRBV4-1 combines with J gene TRBJ2-3; 8 nucleotides line up with TRBD2. The CDR3 has 17 residues. With 4 bases clipped from V and 2 bases from J, the junction kept 11 bases outside the gene matches. The germline CDR1 and CDR2 sequences are MGHRA and YSYEKL. The CDR3 here is CASSPSTTSGTTDTQYF. The DNA of the CDR3 is TGCGCCAGCAGCCCCTCAACAACTAGCGGAACCACAGATACGCAGTATTTT.